This TCR beta chain was sequenced during a study of cytomegalovirus exposure and HLA in healthy donors. Study-level information: In an early release, HLA-typed donors contributed about 79 million unique TCR sequences.

Use of 60 Vbeta and 13 Jbeta primers characterized the PCR. This table comes from immunoSEQ multiplex PCR, and its TCRdb copy is limited to in-frame clones, with some not included. The repertoire holds about 160,000 clones, almost 80% seen once, with 9.5% to 10% in the top ten. Whole-study results and caveats: Within a later analysis, the majority of CMV-associated TCR beta chains appeared HLA-restricted.

Notes on this clone: Its antigen is still unknown.

The V segment lost 2 bases and the J segment 5 bases; nucleotides outside the gene matches: 9. In germline, CDR1 is SGHRS, CDR2 YFSETQ. The CDR3 has 16 amino acids. This clonotype was obtained from a young man in good health and CMV-seropositive. The chain links TRBV5-1 to TRBJ1-1; 10 bases are a match to TRBD1. Sequenced material: PBMCs. CDR3 protein: CASSFDRQGAKTEAFF. The CDR3 bases are TGCGCCAGCAGCTTCGATCGACAGGGGGCGAAGACTGAAGCTTTCTTT. The full variable domain, its missing parts supplied by reference TRBV5-1 and TRBJ1-1, is KAGVTQTPRYLIKTRGQQVTLSCSPISGHRSVSWYQQTPGQGLQFLFEYFSETQRNKGNFPGRFSGRQFSNSRSEMNVSTLELGDSALYLCASSFDRQGAKTEAFFGQGTRLTVV.